The source of this T cell receptor (beta chain) is a study of breast tumors, draining lymph nodes, adjacent tissues. Axillary draining lymph nodes of breast cancer patients supplied the node samples. The CDR3 spans 14 residues. The V and J ends lost 10 bases and 4 bases, in that order; junction bases with no gene match: 10. CDR1 is ENHRY and CDR2 is SYGVKD in the germline V gene. TCRdb independently ran MiXCR on the multiplex PCR reads; one entry per CDR3 protein. This sample carries about 230,000 distinct CDR3 sequences, roughly 32% of them seen once, and the ten largest clones take 1.3% to 1.5%. The study, taken as a whole, reports: Tumors had less TCR diversity than lymph nodes, more than nontumor tissue. Most tumor T cells seemingly derive from lymph node, then expand in tumor. Luminal-like breast cancer showed significantly higher tumor–nontumor repertoire similarity than basal-like.

In its sample, this clonotype was seen many times. Its antigen is unidentified. The clonotype was recovered from a female donor with breast cancer. Some clones in this sample may be carry-over from other donors' samples. The gene calls are TRBV10-3 and TRBJ2-3; 8 positions match TRBD2. The sample consisted of axillary lymph node tissue. The CDR3 coding sequence is TGTGCCACCCAAGGACTAGCTGGGGCAGATACGCAGTATTTT. Translated: CATQGLAGADTQYF.